One TCR beta chain is described in this entry. After removal of 11 bases from V and 12 bases from J, the junction contained 3 bases not matched to a gene. The CDR3 runs to 9 residues. Germline values: CDR1 MDHEN, CDR2 SYDVKM. Data came from immunoSEQ multiplex PCR; TCRdb stores just in-frame clones and leaves some out. The sample holds some 1.4 million clones; over 95% are singletons and the top ten take about 1.2%. These data come from a study of shared clonotypes between healthy human individuals. About the research overall: Each donor had three CD4 naive, three CD4 memory, two CD8 naive and one CD8 memory plate.

The sequence derives from a man aged 25 to 40 in good health. The source material was naive CD4+ T cells sorted from blood. Subset given: CD45RA+ positively selected. The chain is built from TRBV28 and TRBJ2-1; TRBD2 agrees at 8 bases. CDR3 bases: TGTGCCGCCGGGGGGGGGCAGTTCTTC. This encodes CAAGGGQFF.